These 17 T cell receptor beta chains were all obtained from the same sample, sequenced in a study of OX40 agonist ivuxolimab in advanced cancers. Clones were sequenced by immunoSEQ multiplex PCR, and TCRdb holds only the in-frame ones, with some missing. This sample has about 62,000 clones, with more than 90% found just once. The material was CD4+ or CD8+ T cells sorted from blood, obtained in a trial of the OX40 agonist ivuxolimab. These receptors all stem from an adult with an advanced solid tumor such as melanoma, head and neck, liver or kidney cancer.

The chain couples TRBV9 to TRBJ2-3; 13 bases are shared with TRBD2. This CDR3 contains 17 residues. Germline V gene lookup returns CDR1 SGDLS and CDR2 YYNGEE. V lost 0 bases to trimming and J lost 6 bases; unmatched junction nucleotides: 7. The CDR3 here is CASSVDTSGGGWDTQYF. In nucleotides, the CDR3 is TGTGCCAGCAGCGTAGATACTAGCGGGGGGGGATGGGATACGCAGTATTTT. Combining the CDR3 with reference TRBV9 and TRBJ2-3 gives the whole variable domain DSGVTQTPKHLITATGQRVTLRCSPRSGDLSVYWYQQSLDQGLQFLIQYYNGEERAKGNILERFSAQQFPDLHSELNLSSLELGDSALYFCASSVDTSGGGWDTQYFGPGTRLTVL.

The rearrangement joins TRBV9 to TRBJ1-3; D is possibly TRBD1 (6 bases). The V end lost 0 bases, the J end lost 2 bases, and 9 bases lay between the germline ends. In germline, CDR1 is SGDLS, CDR2 YYNGEE. CDR3 length: 15 amino acids. The CDR3 DNA follows: TGTGCCAGCAGCGTAGGAGGGGGGACTGGAAACACCATATATTTT. It encodes CASSVGGGTGNTIYF.

V gene TRBV6-5 combines with J gene TRBJ2-7, with TRBD1 identical over 7 bases. Germline V gene data show CDR1 as MNHEY and CDR2 as SVGAGI. CDR3 length equals 15 residues. J was trimmed by 3 bases and V by 0 bases; bases with no gene match: 5. Written as DNA, the CDR3 is TGTGCCAGCAGTTACTCGGTAGGGGGCGGCTACGAGCAGTACTTC. Residues: CASSYSVGGGYEQYF.

The chain links TRBV19 to TRBJ2-7; D possibly corresponds to TRBD2 (5 bases). The CDR3 length is 14 residues. The V and J ends lost 3 bases and 2 bases respectively, with 11 bases between them. Germline CDR1 is LNHDA and CDR2 is SQIVND (reference sequence). CDR3: CASSIEAGAYEQYF. In nucleotides, the CDR3 is TGTGCCAGTAGTATCGAGGCCGGGGCCTACGAGCAGTACTTC.

The J gene is TRBJ1-2, the V gene TRBV6-5, with TRBD1 matching over 9 bases. Germline V lookup: CDR1 MNHEY, CDR2 SVGAGI. The CDR3 loop spans 14 amino acids. Trimming removed 7 bases from V and 6 bases from J; junction bases left unmatched: 9. CDR3 DNA sequence: TGTGCCAGCAAGGGGACAGGGAGGTTGGATGGCTACACCTTC. Protein product: CASKGTGRLDGYTF.

This chain uses TRBV7-9 with TRBJ1-2; D unclear. Trimming removed 1 base from V and 13 bases from J, with 13 bases in between. Germline CDR1 reads SEHNR; CDR2 reads FQNEAQ (reference sequence). There are 12 residues in the CDR3. The CDR3 here is CASSLGIGRSTF. CDR3 bases: TGTGCCAGCAGCTTAGGGATCGGACGCTCCACCTTC.

The chain's CDR3 is CASSQVGREVAEQFF. The CDR3 DNA is TGCGCCAGCAGCCAGGTCGGGCGGGAGGTCGCTGAGCAGTTCTTC. V gene TRBV4-1 combines with J gene TRBJ2-1; TRBD2 agrees at 8 bases. The CDR3 runs 15 residues. CDR1 and CDR2 from the germline V gene are MGHRA and YSYEKL. V lost 3 bases to trimming and J lost 9 bases; unmatched junction nucleotides: 10.

This clone was found once. V usage is TRBV2 and J usage is TRBJ2-5; TRBD1 matches 7 bases. V was clipped by 6 bases and J by 1 base; unmatched bases: 5. CDR3 length: 14 residues. Germline V gene data show CDR1 as SNHLY and CDR2 as FYNNEI. Written as DNA, the CDR3 is TGTGCCAGCAGGGACCGGGACAGCCAAGAGACCCAGTACTTC. This encodes CASRDRDSQETQYF.

The V gene is TRBV9, the J gene TRBJ2-1; TRBD2 aligns across 9 bases. The CDR3 is 15 residues long. The ends lost 3 bases at V and 4 bases at J; junction bases unmatched: 5. Germline values: CDR1 SGDLS, CDR2 YYNGEE. The CDR3 bases are TGTGCCAGCAGCGAAACTAGCGGGCCTTACAATGAGCAGTTCTTC. This encodes CASSETSGPYNEQFF.

The V gene is TRBV2, the J gene TRBJ2-3, with TRBD2 matching over 11 bases. Per germline, CDR1 SNHLY and CDR2 FYNNEI. Losses at the gene ends were 11 bases for V and 1 base for J; bases not matched to a gene: 5. The CDR3 loop spans 14 amino acids. The CDR3 DNA sequence: TGTGCCGATCAACTAGCGGGGGGCACAGATACGCAGTATTTT. Its protein product is CADQLAGGTDTQYF.

This sequence joins TRBV2 and TRBJ2-3, with TRBD1 matching 11 bases. Germline lookup yields CDR1 SNHLY and CDR2 FYNNEI. Trimming removed 6 bases from V and 8 bases from J; junction bases left unmatched: 7. This CDR3 is built from 14 residues. The CDR3 protein is CASREDRGLGTQYF. The CDR3 nucleotides are TGTGCCAGCAGGGAGGACAGGGGGCTAGGTACGCAGTATTTT.

The chain recombines TRBV19 with TRBJ1-5; weak D call: TRBD1 (6 bases). The V end was cut by 2 bases, the J end by 6 bases, with 11 bases between. The CDR3 totals 14 residues. Germline V gene lookup returns CDR1 LNHDA and CDR2 SQIVND (reference sequence). CDR3 loop: CASSISGVGQPQHF. In nucleotides, the CDR3 is TGTGCCAGTAGTATATCAGGGGTCGGTCAGCCCCAGCATTTT.

The chain combines TRBV2 with TRBJ2-7; possibly TRBD2 for D (5 bases). From germline, CDR1 is SNHLY and CDR2 FYNNEI. With 4 bases removed from V and 9 bases from J, the gap between germline ends came to 16 bases. The CDR3 extends over 13 amino acids. The DNA of the CDR3 is TGTGCCAGCAGTGTCAATGAGGGTTTAGGGCAGTACTTC. Translation gives CASSVNEGLGQYF.

The chain has TRBV2 and TRBJ1-1; perhaps TRBD1 as D (6 bases). Germline CDR1 reads SNHLY; CDR2 reads FYNNEI. V was clipped by 5 bases and J by 1 base, with 11 bases between them. CDR3 length: 14 residues. In DNA, the CDR3 is TGTGCCAGCAGTTACGGGACACCGAACACTGAAGCTTTCTTT. It is translated as CASSYGTPNTEAFF.

V usage is TRBV6-5 and J usage is TRBJ2-1, with D tentatively TRBD2 (7 bases). The CDR3 contains 15 residues. Trimming left V 6 bases short and J 5 bases short, with 17 bases between. Germline CDR1 and CDR2: MNHEY and SVGAGI. The CDR3 is CASSLRRGGHNEQFF. The CDR3 DNA follows: TGTGCCAGCAGCCTCAGAAGGGGGGGACACAATGAGCAGTTCTTC.

CDR3 in DNA: TGTGCCAGCTCCCGGGGGGGCCTCGAGCAGTACTTC. Translated, it gives CASSRGGLEQYF. The rearrangement links TRBV5-4 to TRBJ2-7, with TRBD2 identical over 8 bases. CDR1 is SGHNT and CDR2 is YYREEE in the germline V gene (reference sequence). CDR3 length: 12 amino acids. V shed 7 bases and J 6 bases; nucleotides not matched to a gene: 6.

This sequence joins TRBV5-4 and TRBJ2-3, with 14 bases lining up with TRBD2. CDR1 and CDR2 (germline): SGHNT, YYREEE (reference sequence). V shed 4 bases and J 3 bases; nucleotides not matched to a gene: 1. The CDR3 sequence is 15 residues long. The CDR3 bases are TGTGCCAGCAGCCGGACTAGCGGGAGGACAGATACGCAGTATTTT. Translation: CASSRTSGRTDTQYF.